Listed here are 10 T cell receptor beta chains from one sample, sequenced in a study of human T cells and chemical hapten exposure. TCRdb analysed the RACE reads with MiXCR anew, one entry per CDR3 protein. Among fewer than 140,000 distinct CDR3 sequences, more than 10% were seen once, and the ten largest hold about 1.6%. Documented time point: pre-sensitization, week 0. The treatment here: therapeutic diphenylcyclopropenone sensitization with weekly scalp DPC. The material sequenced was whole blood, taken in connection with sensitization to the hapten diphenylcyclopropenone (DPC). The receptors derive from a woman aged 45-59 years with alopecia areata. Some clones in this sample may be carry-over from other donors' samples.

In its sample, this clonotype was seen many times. The CDR3 nucleotides are TGTGCCAGCAGTTACGGGGCTAGCGGGAGGGGTTCCTACGAGCAGTACTTC. This sequence encodes CASSYGASGRGSYEQYF. The chain combines TRBV6-6 with TRBJ2-7, with TRBD2 matching 12 bases. Germline CDR1 reads MNHNY; CDR2 reads SVGAGI (reference sequence). The CDR3 extends over 17 amino acids. Germline trimming cut 2 bases from V and 1 base from J; bases unmatched to any gene: 6.

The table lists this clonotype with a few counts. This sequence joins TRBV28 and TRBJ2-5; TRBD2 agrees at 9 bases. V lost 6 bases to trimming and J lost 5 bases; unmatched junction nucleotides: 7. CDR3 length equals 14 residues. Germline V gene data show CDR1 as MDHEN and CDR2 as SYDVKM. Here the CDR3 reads CASSTTSGGETQYF. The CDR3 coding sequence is TGTGCCAGCAGCACGACTAGCGGCGGGGAGACCCAGTACTTC.

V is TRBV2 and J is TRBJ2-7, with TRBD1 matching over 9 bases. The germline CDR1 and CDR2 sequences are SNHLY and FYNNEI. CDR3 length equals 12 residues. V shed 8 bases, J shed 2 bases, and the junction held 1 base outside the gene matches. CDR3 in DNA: TGTGCCAGCTGGGACAGGGCCTACGAGCAGTACTTC. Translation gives CASWDRAYEQYF.

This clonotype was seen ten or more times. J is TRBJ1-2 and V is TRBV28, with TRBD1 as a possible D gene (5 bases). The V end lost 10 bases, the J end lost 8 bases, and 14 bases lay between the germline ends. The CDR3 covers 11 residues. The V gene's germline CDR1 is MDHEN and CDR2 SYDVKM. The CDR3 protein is CATTDTSGYTF. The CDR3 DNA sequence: TGTGCCACCACGGACACGTCGGGCTACACCTTC.

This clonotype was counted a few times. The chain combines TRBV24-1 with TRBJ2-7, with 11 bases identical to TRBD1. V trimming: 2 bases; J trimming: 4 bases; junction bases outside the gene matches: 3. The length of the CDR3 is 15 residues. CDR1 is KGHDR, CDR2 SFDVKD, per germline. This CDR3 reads CATSDSGDRGYEQYF. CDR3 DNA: TGTGCCACCAGTGATTCGGGGGACAGGGGGTACGAGCAGTACTTC.

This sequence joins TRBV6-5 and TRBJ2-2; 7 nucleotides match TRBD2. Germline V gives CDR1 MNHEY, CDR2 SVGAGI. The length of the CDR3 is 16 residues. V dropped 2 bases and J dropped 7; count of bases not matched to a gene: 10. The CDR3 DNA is TGTGCCAGCAGTTACAGCTTGGACGGCGGGAGCGGGGAGCTGTTTTTT. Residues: CASSYSLDGGSGELFF.

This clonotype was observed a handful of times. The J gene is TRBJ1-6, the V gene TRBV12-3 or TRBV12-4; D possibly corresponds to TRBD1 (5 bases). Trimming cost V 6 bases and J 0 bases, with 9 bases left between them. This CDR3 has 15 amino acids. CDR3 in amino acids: CASRGGGSYNSPLHF. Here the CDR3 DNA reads TGTGCCAGCAGGGGGGGTGGCTCCTATAATTCACCCCTCCACTTT.

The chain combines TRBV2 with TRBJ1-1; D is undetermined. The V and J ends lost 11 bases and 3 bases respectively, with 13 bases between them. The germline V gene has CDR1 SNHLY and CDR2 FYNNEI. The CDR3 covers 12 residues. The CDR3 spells CAGLSVYTEAFF. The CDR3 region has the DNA TGTGCCGGCCTATCTGTTTACACTGAAGCTTTCTTT.

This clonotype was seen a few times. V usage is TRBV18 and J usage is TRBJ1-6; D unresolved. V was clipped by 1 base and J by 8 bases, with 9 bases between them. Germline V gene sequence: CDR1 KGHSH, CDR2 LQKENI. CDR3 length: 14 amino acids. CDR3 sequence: CASSPRTDYSPLHF. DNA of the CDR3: TGTGCCAGCTCACCACGGACTGACTATTCACCCCTCCACTTT.

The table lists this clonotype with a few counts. CDR3 residues: CASTLNLAGGTRSPLHF. DNA for the CDR3: TGTGCCAGCACCCTTAATTTGGCGGGGGGTACCCGTTCACCCCTCCACTTT. The rearrangement joins TRBV6-1 to TRBJ1-6, with D possibly matching TRBD1 (5 bases). Trimming cost V 7 bases and J 9 bases, with 25 bases left between them. Germline V lookup: CDR1 MNHNS, CDR2 SASEGT. This CDR3 spans 17 amino acids.